The source of this TCR beta chain is a study of glioma-infiltrating T cells after dendritic cell vaccination. About the study: Patients received autologous tumor lysate-pulsed dendritic cell vaccination between about 2002 and 2013. At biweekly intervals, patients got three intradermal dendritic cell vaccine injections.

Study-level results: Estimated pretreatment TIL content predicted outcome after dendritic cell vaccination. Only a small number of patients had complete blood and tumor samples.

The data were produced by immunoSEQ multiplex PCR, yet TCRdb's version contains in-frame clones alone and is incomplete. Found here are 20,000 or so clones, 85% to 90% of them singletons; the top ten hold roughly 2.9%. Concerning this clone itself: Its antigen is as yet unknown.

The CDR3 is made up of 15 amino acids. V lost 3 bases and J 1 base, leaving 9 bases between the germline ends. Germline lookup yields CDR1 MNHNS and CDR2 SASEGT. The time point was: after dendritic cell vaccination, including at tumor progression/relapse. The TCR was taken from a human donor with glioblastoma. The sample consisted of blood, taken after dendritic cell vaccination. This sequence joins TRBV6-1 and TRBJ1-4; D is uncertain. The CDR3 is CASSESFGTNEKLFF. In DNA, the CDR3 is TGTGCCAGCAGTGAGAGTTTTGGAACTAATGAAAAACTGTTTTTT.